This T cell receptor (beta chain) was profiled in a study of blood T cell repertoires in COVID-19. Study in general: From the United States, Italy and Spain came samples of acute and convalescent COVID-19.

CDR1 LNHDA and CDR2 SQIVND come from the germline V gene (reference sequence). The CDR3 is made up of 14 amino acids. V was trimmed by 7 bases and J by 3 bases, leaving 16 bases between them. Here immunoSEQ multiplex PCR was the method, and the copy in TCRdb shows in-frame clones only, minus some. The sample consists of approximately 180,000 clones, around 90% of them appearing once. The chain uses TRBV19 and TRBJ2-7; weak D call: TRBD2 (5 bases). The source of this sequence is a man aged 50 to 59 with acute or convalescent COVID-19. The sequenced sample consisted of peripheral blood. CDR3 amino acids: CASIPGVQRYEQYF. DNA of the CDR3: TGTGCCAGTATCCCCGGGGTACAACGCTACGAGCAGTACTTC.